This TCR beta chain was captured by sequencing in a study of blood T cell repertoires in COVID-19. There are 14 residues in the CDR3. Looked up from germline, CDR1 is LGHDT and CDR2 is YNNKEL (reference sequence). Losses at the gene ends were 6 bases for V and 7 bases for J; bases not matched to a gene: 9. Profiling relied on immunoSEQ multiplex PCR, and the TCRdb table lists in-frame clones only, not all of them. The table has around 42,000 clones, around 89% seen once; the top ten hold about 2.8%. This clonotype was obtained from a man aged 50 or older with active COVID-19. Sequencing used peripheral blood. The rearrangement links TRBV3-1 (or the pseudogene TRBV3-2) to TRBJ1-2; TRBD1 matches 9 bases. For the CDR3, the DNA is TGTGCCAGCAGACCGCGGGACAGGGTTGGTGGCTACACCTTC. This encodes CASRPRDRVGGYTF.